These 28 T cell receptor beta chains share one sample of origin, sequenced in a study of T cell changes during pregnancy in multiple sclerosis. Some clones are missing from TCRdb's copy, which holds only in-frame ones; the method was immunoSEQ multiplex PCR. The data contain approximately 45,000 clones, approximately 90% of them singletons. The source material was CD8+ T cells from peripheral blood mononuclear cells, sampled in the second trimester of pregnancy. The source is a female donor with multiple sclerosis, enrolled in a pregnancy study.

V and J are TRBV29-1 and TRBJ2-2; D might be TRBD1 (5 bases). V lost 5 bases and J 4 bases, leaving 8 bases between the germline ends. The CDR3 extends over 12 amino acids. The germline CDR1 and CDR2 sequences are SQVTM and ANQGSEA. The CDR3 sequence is CSVQGSTGELFF. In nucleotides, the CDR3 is TGCAGCGTTCAGGGATCCACCGGGGAGCTGTTTTTT.

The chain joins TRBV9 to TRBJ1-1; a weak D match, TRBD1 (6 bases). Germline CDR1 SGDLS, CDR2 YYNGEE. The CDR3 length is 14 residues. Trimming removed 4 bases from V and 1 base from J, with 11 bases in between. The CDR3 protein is CASSPPTGNTEAFF. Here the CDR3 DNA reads TGTGCCAGCAGCCCCCCGACAGGGAACACTGAAGCTTTCTTT.

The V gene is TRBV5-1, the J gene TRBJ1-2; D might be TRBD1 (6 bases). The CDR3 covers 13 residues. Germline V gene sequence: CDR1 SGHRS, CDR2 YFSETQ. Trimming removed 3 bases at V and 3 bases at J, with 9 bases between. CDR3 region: CASSSGQHYGYTF. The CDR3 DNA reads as TGCGCCAGCAGCTCCGGACAGCACTATGGCTACACCTTC.

The CDR3 nucleotides read TGTGCCAGCTTACGGTCGGACAGGGGAAGTAACTATGGCTACACCTTC. Its protein is CASLRSDRGSNYGYTF. The chain employs TRBV27 and TRBJ1-2; TRBD1 matches 9 bases. This CDR3 region has 16 residues. V lost 8 bases, J lost 1 base, and 11 bases stayed unmatched. CDR1 and CDR2 (germline): MNHEY, SMNVEV (reference sequence).

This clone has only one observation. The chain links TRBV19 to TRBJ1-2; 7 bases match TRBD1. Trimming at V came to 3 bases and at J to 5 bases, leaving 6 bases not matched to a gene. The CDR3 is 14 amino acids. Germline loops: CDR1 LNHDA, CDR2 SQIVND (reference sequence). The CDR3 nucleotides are TGTGCCAGTAGTATGGGACAGTCGATATATGGCTACACCTTC. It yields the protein CASSMGQSIYGYTF.

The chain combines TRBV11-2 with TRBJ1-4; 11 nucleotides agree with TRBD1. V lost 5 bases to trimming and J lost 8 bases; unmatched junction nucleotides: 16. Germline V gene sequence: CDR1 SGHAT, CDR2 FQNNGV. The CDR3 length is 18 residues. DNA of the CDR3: TGTGCCAGCAGCCCCGGCCGGGACAGGGGGTTTAAAGGCGAAAAACTGTTTTTT. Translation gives CASSPGRDRGFKGEKLFF.

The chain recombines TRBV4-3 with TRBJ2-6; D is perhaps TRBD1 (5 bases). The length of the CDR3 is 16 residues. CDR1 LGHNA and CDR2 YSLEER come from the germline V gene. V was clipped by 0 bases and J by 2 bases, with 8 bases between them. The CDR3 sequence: CASSQESGTGANVLTF. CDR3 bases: TGCGCCAGCAGCCAAGAATCAGGGACTGGGGCCAACGTCCTGACTTTC.

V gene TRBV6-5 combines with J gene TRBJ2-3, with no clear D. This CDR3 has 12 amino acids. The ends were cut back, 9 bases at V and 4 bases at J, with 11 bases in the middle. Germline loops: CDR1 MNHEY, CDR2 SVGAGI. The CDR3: CASAASPDTQYF. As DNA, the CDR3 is TGTGCCAGTGCAGCGTCCCCAGATACGCAGTATTTT.

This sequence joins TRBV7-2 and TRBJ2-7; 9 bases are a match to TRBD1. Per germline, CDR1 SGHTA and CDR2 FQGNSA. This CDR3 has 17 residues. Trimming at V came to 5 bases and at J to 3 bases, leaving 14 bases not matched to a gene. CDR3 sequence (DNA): TGTGCCAGCAGCCCATCCCCCGGGACAGGGTATCGCTACGAGCAGTACTTC. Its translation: CASSPSPGTGYRYEQYF.

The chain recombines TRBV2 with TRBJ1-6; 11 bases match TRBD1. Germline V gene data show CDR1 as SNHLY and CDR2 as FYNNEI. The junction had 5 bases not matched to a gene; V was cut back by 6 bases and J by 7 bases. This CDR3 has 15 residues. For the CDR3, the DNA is TGTGCCAGCAGCGGCCGGGACAGGGGGAATTCACCCCTCCACTTT. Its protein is CASSGRDRGNSPLHF.

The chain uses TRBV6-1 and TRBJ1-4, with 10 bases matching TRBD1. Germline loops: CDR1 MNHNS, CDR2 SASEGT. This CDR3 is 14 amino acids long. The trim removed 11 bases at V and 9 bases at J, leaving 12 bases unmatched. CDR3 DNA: TGTGCCTCTATTCCCGGGACAGGGGTCCAAAAACTGTTTTTT. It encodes CASIPGTGVQKLFF.

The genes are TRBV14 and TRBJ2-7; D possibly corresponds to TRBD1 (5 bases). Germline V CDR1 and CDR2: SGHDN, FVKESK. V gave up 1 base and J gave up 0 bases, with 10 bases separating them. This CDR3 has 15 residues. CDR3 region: CASSQGQYGSYEQYF. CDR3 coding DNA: TGTGCCAGCAGCCAAGGACAGTACGGCTCCTACGAGCAGTACTTC. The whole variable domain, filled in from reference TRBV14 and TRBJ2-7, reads EAGVTQFPSHSVIEKGQTVTLRCDPISGHDNLYWYRRVMGKEIKFLLHFVKESKQDESGMPNNRFLAERTGGTYSTLKVQPAELEDSGVYFCASSQGQYGSYEQYFGPGTRLTVT.

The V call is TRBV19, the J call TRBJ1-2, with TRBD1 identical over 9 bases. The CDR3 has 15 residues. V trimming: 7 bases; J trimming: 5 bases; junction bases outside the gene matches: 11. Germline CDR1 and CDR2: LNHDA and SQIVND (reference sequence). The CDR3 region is CASKPFPGQGYGYTF. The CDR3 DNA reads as TGTGCCAGTAAACCGTTTCCGGGACAGGGTTATGGCTACACCTTC. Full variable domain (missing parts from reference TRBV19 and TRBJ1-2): DGGITQSPKYLFRKEGQNVTLSCEQNLNHDAMYWYRQDPGQGLRLIYYSQIVNDFQKGDIAEGYSVSREKKESFPLTVTSAQKNPTAFYLCASKPFPGQGYGYTFGSGTRLTVV.

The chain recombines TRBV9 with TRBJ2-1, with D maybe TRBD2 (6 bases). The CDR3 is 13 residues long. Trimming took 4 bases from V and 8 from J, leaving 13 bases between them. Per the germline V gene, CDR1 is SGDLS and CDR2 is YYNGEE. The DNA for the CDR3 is TGTGCCAGCAGCTCGACTAGTCGCGATGAGCAGTTCTTC. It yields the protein CASSSTSRDEQFF.

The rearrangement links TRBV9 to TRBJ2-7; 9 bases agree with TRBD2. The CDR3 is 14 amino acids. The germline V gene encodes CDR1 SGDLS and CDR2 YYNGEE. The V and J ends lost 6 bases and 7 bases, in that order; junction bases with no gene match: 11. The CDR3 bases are TGTGCCAGCACTAGGGGGACTAGCTCTAAAGAGCAGTACTTC. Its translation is CASTRGTSSKEQYF.

The CDR3 sequence: CASSQDPSGGAYNEQFF. The CDR3 DNA sequence: TGTGCCAGCAGCCAAGATCCTAGCGGGGGGGCCTACAATGAGCAGTTCTTC. The chain recombines TRBV4-2 with TRBJ2-1; the match to TRBD2 covers 12 bases. This CDR3 has 17 residues. Germline values: CDR1 LGHNA, CDR2 YNFKEQ. J gave up 2 bases and V 0 bases, and 2 bases lay outside the gene matches.

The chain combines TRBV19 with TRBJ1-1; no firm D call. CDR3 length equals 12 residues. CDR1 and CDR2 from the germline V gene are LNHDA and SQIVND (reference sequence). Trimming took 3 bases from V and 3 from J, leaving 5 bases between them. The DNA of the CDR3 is TGTGCCAGTAGTATTGTCGACACTGAAGCTTTCTTT. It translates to CASSIVDTEAFF.

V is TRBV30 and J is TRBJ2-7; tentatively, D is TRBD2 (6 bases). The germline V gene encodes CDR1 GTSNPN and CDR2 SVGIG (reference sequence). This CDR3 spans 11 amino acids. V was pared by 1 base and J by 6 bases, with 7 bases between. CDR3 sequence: CAWSEGGEQYF. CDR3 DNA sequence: TGTGCCTGGAGTGAGGGAGGCGAGCAGTACTTC. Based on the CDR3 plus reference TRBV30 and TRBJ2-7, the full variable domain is SQTIHQWPATLVQPVGSPLSLECTVEGTSNPNLYWYRQAAGRGLQLLFYSVGIGQISSEVPQNLSASRPQDRQFILSSKKLLLSDSGFYLCAWSEGGEQYFGPGTRLTVT.

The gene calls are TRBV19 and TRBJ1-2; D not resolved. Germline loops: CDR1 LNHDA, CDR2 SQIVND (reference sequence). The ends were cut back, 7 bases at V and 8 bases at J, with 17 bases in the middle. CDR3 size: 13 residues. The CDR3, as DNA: TGTGCCAGTACCCTAACCATTGCGGAGGGCTACACCTTC. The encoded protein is CASTLTIAEGYTF.

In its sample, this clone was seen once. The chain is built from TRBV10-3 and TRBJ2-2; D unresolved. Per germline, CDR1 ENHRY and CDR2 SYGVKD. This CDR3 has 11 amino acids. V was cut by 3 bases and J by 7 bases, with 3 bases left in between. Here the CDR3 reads CAISDRGELFF. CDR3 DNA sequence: TGTGCCATCAGTGACCGCGGGGAGCTGTTTTTT.

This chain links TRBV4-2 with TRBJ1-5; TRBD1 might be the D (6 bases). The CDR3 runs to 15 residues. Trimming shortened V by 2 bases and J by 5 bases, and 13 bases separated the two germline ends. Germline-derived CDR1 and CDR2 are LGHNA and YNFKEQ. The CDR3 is CASSQRTGSDQPQHF. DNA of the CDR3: TGTGCCAGCAGCCAAAGAACAGGGAGCGATCAGCCCCAGCATTTT.

This CDR3 is CASRLRGLNTEAFF. CDR3 sequence (DNA): TGTGCCAGCAGACTCAGGGGCTTGAACACTGAAGCTTTCTTT. The chain carries TRBV6-6 and TRBJ1-1, with D maybe TRBD1 (6 bases). V lost 6 bases and J 0 bases, leaving 11 bases between the germline ends. The CDR3 spans 14 residues. Germline assignment: CDR1 MNHNY and CDR2 SVGAGI (reference sequence).

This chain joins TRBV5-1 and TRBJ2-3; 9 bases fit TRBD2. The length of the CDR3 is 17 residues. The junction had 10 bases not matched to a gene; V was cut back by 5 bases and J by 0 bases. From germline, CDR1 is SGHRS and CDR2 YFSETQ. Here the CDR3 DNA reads TGCGCCAGCAGTTTCGTTGCTAGCGGGGCGAGCACAGATACGCAGTATTTT. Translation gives CASSFVASGASTDTQYF.

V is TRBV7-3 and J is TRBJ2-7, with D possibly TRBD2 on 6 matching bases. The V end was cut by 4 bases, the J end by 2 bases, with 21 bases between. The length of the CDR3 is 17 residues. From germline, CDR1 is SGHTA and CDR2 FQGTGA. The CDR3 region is CASSCILGGAGTYEQYF. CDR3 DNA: TGTGCCAGCAGCTGTATATTGGGCGGGGCAGGGACCTACGAGCAGTACTTC. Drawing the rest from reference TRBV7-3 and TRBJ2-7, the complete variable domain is GAGVSQTPSNKVTEKGKYVELRCDPISGHTALYWYRQSLGQGPEFLIYFQGTGAADDSGLPNDRFFAVRPEGSVSTLKIQRTERGDSAVYLCASSCILGGAGTYEQYFGPGTRLTVT.

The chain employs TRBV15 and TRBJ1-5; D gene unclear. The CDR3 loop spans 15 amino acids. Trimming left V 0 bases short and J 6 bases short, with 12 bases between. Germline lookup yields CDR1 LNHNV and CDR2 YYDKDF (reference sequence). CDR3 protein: CATSRDLGSAQPQHF. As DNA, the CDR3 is TGTGCCACCAGCAGAGATCTCGGCAGCGCTCAGCCCCAGCATTTT. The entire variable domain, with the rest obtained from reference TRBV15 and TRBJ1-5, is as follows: DAMVIQNPRYQVTQFGKPVTLSCSQTLNHNVMYWYQQKSSQAPKLLFHYYDKDFNNEADTPDNFQSRRPNTSFCFLDIRSPGLGDTAMYLCATSRDLGSAQPQHFGDGTRLSIL.

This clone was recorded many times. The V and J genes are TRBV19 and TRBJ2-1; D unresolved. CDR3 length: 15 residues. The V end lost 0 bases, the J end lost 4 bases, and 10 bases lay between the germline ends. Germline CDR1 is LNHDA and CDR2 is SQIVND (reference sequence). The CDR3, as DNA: TGTGCCAGTAGTATAGAGAGAAACAGTTACAATGAGCAGTTCTTC. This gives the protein CASSIERNSYNEQFF.

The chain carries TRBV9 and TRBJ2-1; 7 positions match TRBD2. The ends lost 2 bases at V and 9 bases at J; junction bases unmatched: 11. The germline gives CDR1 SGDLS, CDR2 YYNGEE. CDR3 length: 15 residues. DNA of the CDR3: TGTGCCAGCAGCGTTTTAGCGGGTGGGGTCGGTGAGCAGTTCTTC. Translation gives CASSVLAGGVGEQFF.

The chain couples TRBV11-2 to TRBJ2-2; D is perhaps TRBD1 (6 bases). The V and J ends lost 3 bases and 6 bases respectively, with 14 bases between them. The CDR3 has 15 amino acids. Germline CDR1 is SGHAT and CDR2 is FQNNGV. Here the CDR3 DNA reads TGTGCCAGCAGCTTTTTTCAGGGGTCCCCCGGGGAGCTGTTTTTT. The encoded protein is CASSFFQGSPGELFF.